These 26 T cell receptor beta chains were all obtained from the same sample, sequenced in a study of PD-1 blockade in classical Hodgkin lymphoma. TCRdb's table, derived via immunoSEQ multiplex PCR, lists solely in-frame clones and lacks some. The data contain nearly 50,000 clones, about three quarters of them singletons. Time point indicated: cycle 4 day 1 (C4D1), after five to seven weeks of nivolumab. All patients experienced relapse after autologous stem cell transplantation, and brentuximab vedotin exposure was variable. The sample was peripheral blood mononuclear cells (PBMCs), taken before the fourth cycle of nivolumab. These receptors came from a human donor with classical Hodgkin lymphoma.

The chain links TRBV19 to TRBJ2-1; no reliable D call. CDR1 LNHDA and CDR2 SQIVND come from the germline V gene (reference sequence). The CDR3 runs 15 residues. The V end lost 2 bases, the J end lost 6 bases, and 14 bases lay between the germline ends. CDR3 DNA sequence: TGTGCCAGTAGTATATTTCGAACAGCTAGCAATGAGCAGTTCTTC. The encoded protein is CASSIFRTASNEQFF.

Written as DNA, the CDR3 is TGTGCCAGCAGCAACAGGGGTTACGAGCAGTACTTC. Translated: CASSNRGYEQYF. The J gene is TRBJ2-7, the V gene TRBV7-6; TRBD1 matches at 7 bases. The CDR3 runs 12 residues. Germline V gene data show CDR1 as SGHVS and CDR2 as FNYEAQ. Trimming cost V 5 bases and J 4 bases; bases outside gene matches: 2.

The chain links TRBV5-5 to TRBJ1-2, with unresolved D. The CDR3 totals 16 residues. V was cut by 1 base and J by 0 bases, with 13 bases left in between. In germline, CDR1 is SGHKS, CDR2 YYEKEE (reference sequence). CDR3 residues: CASSLWVSGANYGYTF. The CDR3 bases are TGTGCCAGCAGCTTGTGGGTGTCGGGCGCTAACTATGGCTACACCTTC.

This chain joins TRBV9 and TRBJ2-1; possible D gene TRBD2, 6 bases. Germline V gene data show CDR1 as SGDLS and CDR2 as YYNGEE. The CDR3 totals 19 residues. Trimming took off 0 bases at V and 4 bases at J, with 23 bases between the two ends. The CDR3 DNA follows: TGTGCCAGCAGCGTAGCTGGGGCGGGTTCAGGGCGGGGTTACAATGAGCAGTTCTTC. This encodes CASSVAGAGSGRGYNEQFF.

J is TRBJ2-5 and V is TRBV7-6; D is undetermined. There are 13 residues in the CDR3. Germline V gives CDR1 SGHVS, CDR2 FNYEAQ. V gave up 3 bases and J gave up 5 bases, with 10 bases separating them. In DNA form, the CDR3 reads TGTGCCAGCAGCTTCACCCACGGGGAGACCCAGTACTTC. Protein sequence: CASSFTHGETQYF.

The count of this clone is one. This chain joins TRBV6-5 and TRBJ1-2; D is possibly TRBD1 (5 bases). Trimming cost V 0 bases and J 1 base, with 12 bases left between them. The CDR3 runs 16 residues. Germline CDR1 MNHEY, CDR2 SVGAGI. Here the CDR3 reads CASSYSPGINNYGYTF. The CDR3 nucleotides read TGTGCCAGCAGTTACTCGCCAGGGATCAATAACTATGGCTACACCTTC.

The chain has TRBV6-5 and TRBJ2-2; D unresolved. The CDR3 length is 14 residues. V shed 6 bases and J shed 5 bases, with 13 bases lying between them. The V gene's germline CDR1 is MNHEY and CDR2 SVGAGI. Here the CDR3 reads CASREAGGTGELFF. Here the CDR3 DNA reads TGTGCCAGCAGAGAGGCAGGTGGAACCGGGGAGCTGTTTTTT.

In DNA, the CDR3 is TGTGCCAGCAGCTTGGGCGGCGGGTTTAGCAATCAGCCCCAGCATTTT. This encodes CASSLGGGFSNQPQHF. This chain joins TRBV5-6 and TRBJ1-5; D is ambiguous. The CDR3 has 16 residues. CDR1 is SGHDT and CDR2 is YYEEEE in the germline V gene. Trimming removed 0 bases at V and 0 bases at J, with 10 bases between.

This clone was recorded many times. This chain joins TRBV28 and TRBJ1-1; D remains unclear. Germline loops: CDR1 MDHEN, CDR2 SYDVKM. CDR3 size: 15 residues. The V end was cut by 6 bases, the J end by 1 base, with 15 bases between. The CDR3 sequence is CASSPLDLRNTEAFF. The CDR3 DNA is TGTGCCAGCAGCCCTTTGGACTTACGGAACACTGAAGCTTTCTTT.

This chain uses TRBV7-9 with TRBJ2-2; D might be TRBD2 (6 bases). CDR1 is SEHNR and CDR2 is FQNEAQ in the germline V gene (reference sequence). Trimming took 2 bases from V and 5 from J, leaving 15 bases between them. The CDR3 runs to 16 residues. The CDR3 nucleotides are TGTGCCAGCAGCTTACCAAGGCTAGCGAGGACCGGGGAGCTGTTTTTT. This sequence encodes CASSLPRLARTGELFF.

As to this clone: One end of the junction does not line up with germline, which may come from a read error. The J gene is TRBJ1-5, the V gene TRBV7-7; D gene unclear. Per germline, CDR1 SSHAT and CDR2 FNYEAQ (reference sequence). This CDR3 is built from 13 residues. The CDR3 DNA sequence: TGTGCTAGCAGCGCCGCCGTTGGTCAGCCCCAGCATTTT. Translated: CASSAAVGQPQHF.

By sample fraction, this clone is large. V and J are TRBV7-6 and TRBJ2-7, with TRBD1 matching 7 bases. V shed 6 bases, J shed 2 bases, and the junction held 7 bases outside the gene matches. The CDR3 is 14 amino acids. The germline CDR1 and CDR2 sequences are SGHVS and FNYEAQ. The CDR3 sequence: CASSLQGSAYEQYF. The CDR3 nucleotides are TGTGCCAGCAGTTTACAGGGGTCGGCCTACGAGCAGTACTTC.

This clone was seen a few times. The V call is TRBV7-8, the J call TRBJ2-3; D gene ambiguous. V was cut by 3 bases and J by 1 base, with 5 bases left in between. Germline V gene lookup returns CDR1 SGHVS and CDR2 FQNEAQ. This CDR3 has 13 residues. CDR3 DNA: TGTGCCAGCAGCTTCTCAGGCACAGATACGCAGTATTTT. It codes for CASSFSGTDTQYF. The entire variable domain, with the rest obtained from reference TRBV7-8 and TRBJ2-3, is as follows: GAGVSQSPRYKVAKRGQDVALRCDPISGHVSLFWYQQALGQGPEFLTYFQNEAQLDKSGLPSDRFFAERPEGSVSTLKIQRTQQEDSAVYLCASSFSGTDTQYFGPGTRLTVL.

The chain recombines TRBV9 with TRBJ2-1; 7 bases line up with TRBD2. J was trimmed by 5 bases and V by 0 bases; bases with no gene match: 2. CDR3 length: 14 residues. CDR1 and CDR2 from the germline V gene are SGDLS and YYNGEE. CDR3 DNA: TGTGCCAGCAGCGTAGGGGGACTACACAATGAGCAGTTCTTC. Translated: CASSVGGLHNEQFF.

The chain carries TRBV19 and TRBJ2-7; possibly TRBD2 for D (6 bases). The germline V and J ends were trimmed by 3 bases and 6 bases, with 15 bases remaining between them. The germline CDR1 and CDR2 sequences are LNHDA and SQIVND (reference sequence). This CDR3 is 14 amino acids long. The CDR3 here is CASSMVVGGREQYF. The CDR3 DNA sequence: TGTGCCAGTAGTATGGTCGTCGGGGGACGCGAGCAGTACTTC.

The chain links TRBV2 to TRBJ2-5, with D hard to call. Judging by the DNA end, TRBJ2-7 fits better; the J call may be wrong. The CDR3 has 13 residues. The germline CDR1 and CDR2 sequences are SNHLY and FYNNEI. The CDR3 DNA sequence: TGTGCCAGCAGTGAACTCTGGGCAAACGAGCAGTACTTC. Translating it yields CASSELWANEQYF.

The gene calls are TRBV28 and TRBJ2-7, with D possibly TRBD2 on 6 matching bases. The V end lost 3 bases, the J end lost 1 base, and 13 bases lay between the germline ends. This CDR3 comprises 15 residues. Per germline, CDR1 MDHEN and CDR2 SYDVKM. The CDR3 coding sequence is TGTGCCAGCAGTTTTGCTAGCGCGAATTCCTACGAGCAGTACTTC. It encodes CASSFASANSYEQYF.

This clone was recorded a few times. The DNA of the CDR3 is TGTGCCAGCAGCTTAGAGGCAGGGGCGACCTACGAGCAGTACTTC. The encoded protein is CASSLEAGATYEQYF. V gene TRBV11-3 combines with J gene TRBJ2-7; possible D gene TRBD1, 6 bases. The CDR3 covers 15 residues. Between the trimmed V and J ends, which lost 0 bases and 2 bases, there was a span of 11 bases. Germline assignment: CDR1 SGHNT and CDR2 YENEEA.

The genes are TRBV6-1 and TRBJ1-2; no clear D. This CDR3 is built from 12 residues. V was cut by 6 bases and J by 4 bases, with 9 bases left in between. The germline V gene encodes CDR1 MNHNS and CDR2 SASEGT. CDR3 nucleotides: TGTGCCAGCAGGGCGATAGCCTATGGCTACACCTTC. It translates to CASRAIAYGYTF.

The chain carries TRBV5-1 and TRBJ1-2; perhaps TRBD1 as D (5 bases). V was shortened by 3 bases and J by 5 bases, with 14 bases between the two germline ends. From germline, CDR1 is SGHRS and CDR2 YFSETQ. This CDR3 has 14 residues. The CDR3 bases are TGCGCCAGCAGCTCCAGGGATACCACGTATGGCTACACCTTC. Amino acid sequence: CASSSRDTTYGYTF.

The rearrangement uses TRBV28 and TRBJ1-5; a possible D gene is TRBD1 (5 bases). This CDR3 region has 14 residues. The V end lost 8 bases, the J end lost 1 base, and 12 bases lay between the germline ends. Germline CDR1 and CDR2: MDHEN and SYDVKM. This CDR3 is CASGVGVSNQPQHF. The CDR3 DNA follows: TGTGCCAGCGGTGTAGGGGTAAGCAATCAGCCCCAGCATTTT.

The rearrangement joins TRBV30 to TRBJ2-5; TRBD1 might be the D (7 bases). With 3 bases removed from V and 4 bases from J, the gap between germline ends came to 15 bases. Germline assignment: CDR1 GTSNPN and CDR2 SVGIG (reference sequence). CDR3 size: 14 residues. CDR3 sequence: CAWRDTRGVETQYF. The CDR3 region has the DNA TGTGCCTGGAGGGACACCAGGGGGGTAGAGACCCAGTACTTC.

CDR3 bases: TGTGCCAGCAGCTTAGGCCAGGCCAACACAGATACGCAGTATTTT. It encodes CASSLGQANTDTQYF. The chain links TRBV7-9 to TRBJ2-3; the D is unclear. This CDR3 comprises 15 residues. Per the germline V gene, CDR1 is SEHNR and CDR2 is FQNEAQ (reference sequence). V was cut by 1 base and J by 2 bases, with 10 bases left in between.

The chain carries TRBV9 and TRBJ2-2; D gene uncertain. This CDR3 region has 17 residues. The germline V gene has CDR1 SGDLS and CDR2 YYNGEE. V was cut by 1 base and J by 0 bases, with 13 bases left in between. The CDR3 coding sequence is TGTGCCAGCAGCGTAAGGTCCAGTCATTCGAACACCGGGGAGCTGTTTTTT. This codes for CASSVRSSHSNTGELFF.

The chain carries TRBV28 and TRBJ1-3; D may be TRBD1 (5 bases). V was pared by 3 bases and J by 0 bases, with 9 bases between. CDR1 MDHEN and CDR2 SYDVKM come from the germline V gene. This CDR3 has 15 residues. The CDR3 region is CASSFSGGSGNTIYF. The DNA for the CDR3 is TGTGCCAGCAGTTTCTCGGGGGGCTCTGGAAACACCATATATTTT.

The table lists this clone with many counts. The V call is TRBV10-3, the J call TRBJ2-7, with D unclear. Germline V gene data show CDR1 as ENHRY and CDR2 as SYGVKD. This CDR3 region has 13 residues. V lost 4 bases, J lost 3 bases, and 10 bases lay in between. This chain's CDR3 is CAISGARFYEQYF. CDR3 sequence (DNA): TGTGCCATCAGTGGTGCCAGATTCTACGAGCAGTACTTC.